Following are 18 T cell receptor beta chains from one sample sequenced in a study of shared clonotypes between healthy human individuals. CD8 cells classed as naive were CD45RO-negative and positively selected for CCR7, excluding terminally differentiated effector memory CD45RA+ cells. This table comes from immunoSEQ multiplex PCR, and its TCRdb copy is limited to in-frame clones, with some not included. The table shows about 2,200,000 clones, with approximately 94% occurring only once. Sequenced input: naive CD8+ T cells from PBMCs. The receptor source for this set is a man aged 18 to 30 in good health. Some clones in this sample may be carry-over from other donors' samples.

The chain has TRBV6-5 and TRBJ1-1, with TRBD1 as a possible D gene (5 bases). The CDR3 is 13 amino acids. From germline, CDR1 is MNHEY and CDR2 SVGAGI. With 5 bases removed from V and 5 bases from J, the gap between germline ends came to 12 bases. In nucleotides, the CDR3 is TGTGCCAGCAGTCCCTACCGGGGGACTGAAGCTTTCTTT. This gives the protein CASSPYRGTEAFF.

V usage is TRBV25-1 and J usage is TRBJ2-4, with a weak D call TRBD1 (6 bases). CDR1 is MGHDK, CDR2 SYGVNS, per germline. V shed 3 bases and J shed 0 bases, with 12 bases lying between them. CDR3 length equals 16 residues. CDR3 sequence: CASSERTDLAKNIQYF. CDR3 DNA: TGTGCCAGCAGTGAGAGGACAGACTTAGCCAAAAACATTCAGTACTTC.

This chain connects TRBV7-9 to TRBJ2-7; 7 bases map to TRBD1. The CDR3 spans 14 residues. Germline assignment: CDR1 SEHNR and CDR2 FQNEAQ (reference sequence). The ends lost 4 bases at V and 5 bases at J; junction bases unmatched: 8. The CDR3 spells CASSWSGTEHEQYF. The DNA for the CDR3 is TGTGCCAGCAGCTGGTCCGGGACAGAACACGAGCAGTACTTC.

This clone has only one observation. This chain connects TRBV15 to TRBJ1-3; weak D call: TRBD1 (5 bases). Germline CDR1 LNHNV, CDR2 YYDKDF (reference sequence). CDR3 size: 16 residues. Trimming removed 4 bases from V and 4 bases from J, with 17 bases in between. CDR3 sequence (DNA): TGTGCCACCAGCAATCCGGGACCCATTTCGGGAAACACCATATATTTT. This codes for CATSNPGPISGNTIYF.

This clone was counted once. The V and J genes are TRBV11-2 and TRBJ1-1, with TRBD1 matching over 9 bases. CDR1 is SGHAT and CDR2 is FQNNGV in the germline V gene. The CDR3 is 16 amino acids. The V segment lost 5 bases and the J segment 6 bases; nucleotides outside the gene matches: 13. CDR3 DNA sequence: TGTGCCAGCAGCCCAGGGACAGGGCGGGGAGGCGCTGAAGCTTTCTTT. Translation gives CASSPGTGRGGAEAFF.

V usage is TRBV7-9 and J usage is TRBJ2-7, with 7 nucleotides matching TRBD1. The CDR3 spans 15 residues. Trimming took 4 bases from V and 4 from J; bases not matched to a gene: 10. The germline CDR1 and CDR2 sequences are SEHNR and FQNEAQ (reference sequence). CDR3 loop: CASSSHTGDGYEQYF. CDR3 in DNA: TGTGCCAGCAGCTCACATACAGGGGACGGATACGAGCAGTACTTC.

The chain is built from TRBV10-1 and TRBJ2-7; 11 nucleotides match TRBD1. Germline values: CDR1 WNHNN, CDR2 SYGVQD (reference sequence). The CDR3 runs to 15 residues. V shed 4 bases and J 1 base; nucleotides not matched to a gene: 3. Here the CDR3 DNA reads TGCGCCAGCAGTGGGGGGGACAGGGGGTCCTACGAGCAGTACTTC. Protein product: CASSGGDRGSYEQYF.

The chain recombines TRBV7-2 with TRBJ2-1; 8 positions agree with TRBD2. The CDR3 contains 16 residues. V lost 0 bases and J lost 8; bases outside the gene matches: 9. Germline V CDR1 and CDR2: SGHTA, FQGNSA. As DNA, the CDR3 is TGTGCCAGCAGCTTAGCGGGACTAGGTTTTTTCGATGAGCAGTTCTTC. Encoded protein: CASSLAGLGFFDEQFF.

This clone has just a few counts. The rearrangement links TRBV9 to TRBJ1-1, with 7 bases aligning to TRBD1. Germline V gene sequence: CDR1 SGDLS, CDR2 YYNGEE. This CDR3 spans 15 amino acids. With 4 bases clipped from V and 4 bases from J, the junction kept 10 bases outside the gene matches. Here the CDR3 reads CASSPSGQEGTEAFF. The CDR3 nucleotides read TGTGCCAGCAGCCCCTCAGGACAGGAAGGCACTGAAGCTTTCTTT.

The rearrangement joins TRBV6-5 to TRBJ2-2; D might be TRBD1 or TRBD2, each matching 5 bases. Trimming took 0 bases from V and 3 from J, leaving 11 bases between them. The CDR3 spans 16 residues. CDR1 is MNHEY and CDR2 is SVGAGI in the germline V gene. CDR3 bases: TGTGCCAGCAGTTACTCGGTGGGGGTGTACACCGGGGAGCTGTTTTTT. As protein: CASSYSVGVYTGELFF.

A word on this clone: Other DNA variants within this sample encode the same CDR3. The chain uses TRBV28 and TRBJ1-1; the D is unclear. Germline-derived CDR1 and CDR2 are MDHEN and SYDVKM. Trimming stripped 2 bases from V and 0 bases from J, with 7 bases between. The CDR3 sequence is 14 residues long. CDR3 bases: TGTGCCAGCAGTTTAAGTTCAATGAACACTGAAGCTTTCTTT. Its protein product is CASSLSSMNTEAFF. The full variable domain, in which reference TRBV28 and TRBJ1-1 provide the parts outside the CDR3, is DVKVTQSSRYLVKRTGEKVFLECVQDMDHENMFWYRQDPGLGLRLIYFSYDVKMKEKGDIPEGYSVSREKKERFSLILESASTNQTSMYLCASSLSSMNTEAFFGQGTRLTVV.

This chain joins TRBV14 and TRBJ2-3, with D perhaps matching TRBD1 or TRBD2 (5 bases each). CDR1 is SGHDN and CDR2 is FVKESK in the germline V gene. The length of the CDR3 is 17 residues. With 3 bases removed from V and 4 bases from J, the gap between germline ends came to 20 bases. CDR3: CASSHSQLGVRPDTQYF. CDR3 nucleotides: TGTGCCAGCAGCCACTCTCAACTAGGGGTCCGTCCAGATACGCAGTATTTT.

Concerning this clone: Other DNA sequences from this sample encode an identical CDR3 as well. V is TRBV9 and J is TRBJ2-3; D tentatively fits TRBD1 or TRBD2 (7 bases each). V was cut by 2 bases and J by 3 bases, with 10 bases left in between. The CDR3 is made up of 14 amino acids. Looked up from germline, CDR1 is SGDLS and CDR2 is YYNGEE. Here the CDR3 reads CASSVQGGTDTQYF. The CDR3 coding sequence is TGTGCCAGCAGCGTCCAGGGGGGGACAGATACGCAGTATTTT.

The V gene is TRBV2, the J gene TRBJ2-7, with D unresolved. CDR3 size: 13 residues. CDR1 and CDR2 from the germline V gene are SNHLY and FYNNEI. The V and J ends lost 7 bases and 3 bases respectively, with 13 bases between them. CDR3 DNA sequence: TGTGCCAGCACCGGGCCCCCTCGCTACGAGCAGTACTTC. Translation gives CASTGPPRYEQYF. The full variable domain, in which reference TRBV2 and TRBJ2-7 provide the parts outside the CDR3, is EPEVTQTPSHQVTQMGQEVILRCVPISNHLYFYWYRQILGQKVEFLVSFYNNEISEKSEIFDDQFSVERPDGSNFTLKIRSTKLEDSAMYFCASTGPPRYEQYFGPGTRLTVT.

The chain is built from TRBV27 and TRBJ1-2; perhaps TRBD1 as D (5 bases). This CDR3 has 14 amino acids. Germline V gene lookup returns CDR1 MNHEY and CDR2 SMNVEV (reference sequence). Trimming stripped 5 bases from V and 6 bases from J, with 16 bases between. The CDR3 region has the DNA TGTGCCAGCAGTCTTACAGGATCACTCCATGGCTACACCTTC. It codes for CASSLTGSLHGYTF.

This chain connects TRBV4-1 to TRBJ2-7; 9 nucleotides line up with TRBD1. V was clipped by 1 base and J by 3 bases; unmatched bases: 7. There are 16 residues in the CDR3. The germline V gene encodes CDR1 MGHRA and CDR2 YSYEKL. This chain's CDR3 is CASSQGITGGFYEQYF. Written as DNA, the CDR3 is TGCGCCAGCAGCCAAGGGATTACAGGGGGCTTCTACGAGCAGTACTTC.

As to this clone: Other nucleotide sequences in the sample specify the same CDR3. V and J are TRBV27 and TRBJ1-1; D is undetermined. With 5 bases removed from V and 1 base from J, the gap between germline ends came to 8 bases. Germline CDR1 MNHEY, CDR2 SMNVEV (reference sequence). CDR3 length: 13 residues. This chain's CDR3 is CASSPTANTEAFF. As DNA, the CDR3 is TGTGCCAGCAGTCCGACGGCGAACACTGAAGCTTTCTTT.

V and J are TRBV4-2 and TRBJ1-2; tentatively, D is TRBD1 (5 bases). The germline gives CDR1 LGHNA, CDR2 YNFKEQ. The CDR3 is 16 residues long. The V end lost 3 bases, the J end lost 0 bases, and 14 bases lay between the germline ends. The CDR3 protein is CASSHGHGMANYGYTF. The CDR3 nucleotides read TGTGCCAGCAGCCATGGACACGGGATGGCTAACTATGGCTACACCTTC.